One sample yielded the 11 T cell receptor beta chains listed below, sequenced in a study of blood T cell repertoires in COVID-19 (TCRdb year 2020). Library construction relied on the immunoSEQ multiplex PCR assay. The table comes from immuneACCESS by way of TCRdb, which keeps in-frame sequences with V and J called. Part of the clones is missing from these tables; in studies checked, under half for an unresolved V gene and the rest for unknown reasons. The sample yields fewer than 300,000 clones; 87% were counted once. The ten largest clones represent roughly 1.6% of the sample. The sample taken for sequencing was peripheral blood. These receptors all stem from a woman aged 40 to 50 who had recovered from COVID-19.

The chain is built from TRBV5-1 and TRBJ1-2, with D uncertain. This CDR3 is 13 amino acids long. Between the trimmed V and J ends, which lost 2 bases and 2 bases, there was a span of 7 bases. Germline V lookup: CDR1 SGHRS, CDR2 YFSETQ. CDR3 nucleotides: TGCGCCAGCAGCTTAAACGGGAACTATGGCTACACCTTC. This gives the protein CASSLNGNYGYTF. The full variable domain, rest sourced from reference TRBV5-1 and TRBJ1-2, is KAGVTQTPRYLIKTRGQQVTLSCSPISGHRSVSWYQQTPGQGLQFLFEYFSETQRNKGNFPGRFSGRQFSNSRSEMNVSTLELGDSALYLCASSLNGNYGYTFGSGTRLTVV.

The genes are TRBV6-2 or TRBV6-3 and TRBJ2-7, with D hard to call. Germline V gives CDR1 MNHEY, CDR2 SVGEGT. This CDR3 is built from 12 residues. Between the trimmed V and J ends, which lost 6 bases and 4 bases, there was a span of 10 bases. The CDR3 DNA follows: TGTGCCAGCAGCGTCCCCCTTTACGAGCAGTACTTC. This translates into CASSVPLYEQYF.

Only one count was recorded for this clone. The chain has TRBV9 and TRBJ1-2; 7 bases fit TRBD1. CDR3 length equals 14 residues. CDR1 SGDLS and CDR2 YYNGEE come from the germline V gene. J gave up 5 bases and V 0 bases, and 4 bases lay outside the gene matches. CDR3 nucleotides: TGTGCCAGCAGCGTAGGGGACAGTGATTATGGCTACACCTTC. Translated, it gives CASSVGDSDYGYTF.

This chain joins TRBV12-3 or TRBV12-4 and TRBJ1-2; D is unresolved. Trimming cost V 4 bases and J 4 bases, with 7 bases left between them. The CDR3 spans 12 residues. Here the CDR3 DNA reads TGTGCCAGCAGTTACATCACCTATGGCTACACCTTC. Its translation: CASSYITYGYTF.

The V and J genes are TRBV4-3 and TRBJ2-1, with 9 bases identical to TRBD2. Germline values: CDR1 LGHNA, CDR2 YSLEER. Trimming took 0 bases from V and 4 from J; bases not matched to a gene: 4. The CDR3 has 16 amino acids. CDR3 region: CASSQDGLAGYNEQFF. The CDR3 DNA reads TGCGCCAGCAGCCAAGATGGGCTAGCGGGGTACAATGAGCAGTTCTTC.

This clone has a handful of counts. The V and J genes are TRBV28 and TRBJ1-1; D is unresolved. The CDR3 totals 11 residues. Germline V CDR1 and CDR2: MDHEN, SYDVKM. V lost 7 bases and J 1 base, leaving 4 bases between the germline ends. The chain's CDR3 is CASTWNTEAFF. The CDR3 nucleotides are TGTGCCAGCACCTGGAACACTGAAGCTTTCTTT. Complete variable domain (other parts from reference TRBV28 and TRBJ1-1): DVKVTQSSRYLVKRTGEKVFLECVQDMDHENMFWYRQDPGLGLRLIYFSYDVKMKEKGDIPEGYSVSREKKERFSLILESASTNQTSMYLCASTWNTEAFFGQGTRLTVV.

The rearrangement links TRBV7-9 to TRBJ2-7, with D perhaps TRBD2 (6 bases). Germline V CDR1 and CDR2: SEHNR, FQNEAQ (reference sequence). This CDR3 contains 14 residues. Trimming cost V 4 bases and J 7 bases, with 17 bases left between them. This chain's CDR3 is CASSSRDVLGEQYF. As DNA, the CDR3 is TGTGCCAGCAGCTCGCGGGACGTCCTAGGGGAGCAGTACTTC.

The genes are TRBV11-3 and TRBJ2-2; weak D call: TRBD2 (5 bases). Trimming took 5 bases from V and 4 from J, leaving 8 bases between them. From germline, CDR1 is SGHNT and CDR2 YENEEA. There are 13 residues in the CDR3. The CDR3 spells CASSQRGTGELFF. Here the CDR3 DNA reads TGTGCCAGCAGCCAACGGGGCACCGGGGAGCTGTTTTTT.

The chain links TRBV6-1 to TRBJ2-7, with 9 positions matching TRBD2. J was trimmed by 3 bases and V by 1 base; bases with no gene match: 7. CDR3 size: 16 residues. CDR1 MNHNS and CDR2 SASEGT come from the germline V gene. CDR3 in amino acids: CASSEGLAGALYEQYF. The CDR3 DNA follows: TGTGCCAGCAGTGAAGGTTTAGCGGGGGCCCTCTACGAGCAGTACTTC.

The chain combines TRBV3-1 (or the pseudogene TRBV3-2) with TRBJ2-1; TRBD2 might be the D (6 bases). CDR3 length: 15 residues. The ends were cut back, 5 bases at V and 8 bases at J, with 19 bases in the middle. The V gene's germline CDR1 is LGHDT and CDR2 YNNKEL (reference sequence). CDR3 nucleotides: TGTGCCAGCAGCAATTTCCGACTAGTCCCGGATGAGCAGTTCTTC. Translated, it gives CASSNFRLVPDEQFF.

J is TRBJ2-7 and V is TRBV6-2 or TRBV6-3; D remains unclear. The germline V gene has CDR1 MNHEY and CDR2 SVGEGT. The ends were cut back, 4 bases at V and 3 bases at J, with 10 bases in the middle. The CDR3 has 13 amino acids. The CDR3 sequence is CASSFISGYEQYF. In nucleotides, the CDR3 is TGTGCCAGCAGTTTTATCTCGGGCTACGAGCAGTACTTC.